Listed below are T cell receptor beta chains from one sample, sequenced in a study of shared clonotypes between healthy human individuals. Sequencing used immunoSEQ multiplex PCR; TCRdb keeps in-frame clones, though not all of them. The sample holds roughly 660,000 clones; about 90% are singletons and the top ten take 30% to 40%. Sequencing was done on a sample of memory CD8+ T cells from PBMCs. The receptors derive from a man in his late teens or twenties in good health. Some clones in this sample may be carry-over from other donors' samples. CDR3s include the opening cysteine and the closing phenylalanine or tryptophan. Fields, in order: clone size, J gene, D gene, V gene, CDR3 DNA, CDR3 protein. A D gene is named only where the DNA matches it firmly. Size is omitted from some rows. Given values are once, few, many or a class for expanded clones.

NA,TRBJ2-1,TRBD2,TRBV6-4,TGTGCCAGCAGTGACAAGTCTAGCGGGCTACTCGGGGACAATGAGCAGTTCTTC,CASSDKSSGLLGDNEQFF
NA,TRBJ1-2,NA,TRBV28,TGTGCCAGCAGTTTTGATGGGGGGTATGGCTACACCTTC,CASSFDGGYGYTF
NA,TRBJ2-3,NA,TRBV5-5,TGTGCCAGCAGCTGGGACACCTACACAGATACGCAGTATTTT,CASSWDTYTDTQYF
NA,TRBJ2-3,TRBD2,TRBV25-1,TGTGCCAGCAGTGACGCGGGAGAGGTGGATACGCAGTATTTT,CASSDAGEVDTQYF
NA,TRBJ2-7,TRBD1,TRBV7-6,TGTGCCAGCAGCTTAGTTGGGCGGGGCAGGGGGCTTGACGAGCAGTACTTC,CASSLVGRGRGLDEQYF
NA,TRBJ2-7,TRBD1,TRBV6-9,TGTGCCAGCAACTTCCCCGGCCTGGGACAGCCAGCTCCCCATTACGAGCAGTACTTC,CASNFPGLGQPAPHYEQYF
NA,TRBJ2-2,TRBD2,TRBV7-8,TGTGCCAGCAGCTCTCCACTAGCGGGAGTAGTGAACACCGGGGAGCTGTTTTTT,CASSSPLAGVVNTGELFF
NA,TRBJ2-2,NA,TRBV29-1,TGCAGCGGCCGGGATCCCGCCGGGGAGCTGTTTTTT,CSGRDPAGELFF
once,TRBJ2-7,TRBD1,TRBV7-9,TGTGCCAGCACCCAGGGGGCGGGCCCGTCCGAGCAGTACTTC,CASTQGAGPSEQYF
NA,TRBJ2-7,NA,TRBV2,TGTGCCGGTGCCGCATCCCCCTACGAGCAGTACTTC,CAGAASPYEQYF
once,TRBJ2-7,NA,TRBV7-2,TGTGCCAGCAGCCCCAGATTCTCCTCAGGGTCCTACGAGCAGTACTTC,CASSPRFSSGSYEQYF
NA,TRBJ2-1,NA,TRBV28,TGTGCCAGCAGTTCCCCCCTCGGGACTGGGTACAATGAGCAGTTCTTC,CASSSPLGTGYNEQFF
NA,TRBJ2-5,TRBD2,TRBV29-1,TGCAGCGTTGGGGTGGGAGGGGAGACCCAGTACTTC,CSVGVGGETQYF
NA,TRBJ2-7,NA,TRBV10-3,TGTGCCATTCAGGGGACCTACGAGCAGTACTTC,CAIQGTYEQYF
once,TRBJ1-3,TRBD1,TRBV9,TGTGCCAGCAGCACAAGGACAGGGCTTGGAAACACCATATATTTT,CASSTRTGLGNTIYF
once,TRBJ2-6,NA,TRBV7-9,TGTGCCAGCAGCTTAGTCGCAGCGCCAATCTCTGGGGCCAACGTCCTGACTTTC,CASSLVAAPISGANVLTF
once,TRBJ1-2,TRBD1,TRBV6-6,TGTGCCAGCCGGACGTGGGACAGGGCGTATGGCTACACCTTC,CASRTWDRAYGYTF
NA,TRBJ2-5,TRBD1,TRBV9,TGTGCCAGCAGCGTAGCTTGGACAGGGGGCTTGGAGACCCAGTACTTC,CASSVAWTGGLETQYF
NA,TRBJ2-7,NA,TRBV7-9,TGTGCCAGCAGCTGGGGGGCAGCTCTCTCCTACGAGCAGTACTTC,CASSWGAALSYEQYF
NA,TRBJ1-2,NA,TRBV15,TGTGCCACCAGCAGAGAGTCCAGACCTAACTATGGCTACACCTTC,CATSRESRPNYGYTF
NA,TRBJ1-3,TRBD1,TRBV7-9,TGTGCCAGCAGCAGCCCGGGACAGAGAGACTCTGGAAACACCATATATTTT,CASSSPGQRDSGNTIYF
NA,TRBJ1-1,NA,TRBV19,TGTGCCGCTCTCAGCGCAGGTCTAACTGAAGCTTTCTTT,CAALSAGLTEAFF
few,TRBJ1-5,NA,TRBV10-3,TGTGCCATCAGTGAGTCGACTCACAGGAATCAGCCCCAGCATTTT,CAISESTHRNQPQHF
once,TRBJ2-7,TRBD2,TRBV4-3,TGCGCCAGCAGCCGCGGACTAGCCGCCTACGAGCAGTACTTC,CASSRGLAAYEQYF
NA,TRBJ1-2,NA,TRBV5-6,TGTGCCAGCAGCTTGTTCCGGGACCCTAACCCGAACTATGGCTACACCTTC,CASSLFRDPNPNYGYTF
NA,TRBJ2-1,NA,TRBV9,TGTGCCAGCAGCGTAGGTCAGGGAAGCTATGAGCAGTTCTTC,CASSVGQGSYEQFF
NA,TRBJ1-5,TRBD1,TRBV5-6,TGTGCCAGCAGCCTAGGGACAGGCCGAGATCAGCCCCAGCATTTT,CASSLGTGRDQPQHF
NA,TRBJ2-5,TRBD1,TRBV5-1,TGCGCCAGCAGCTTGGAGGGGACAGGGGGACAAGAGACCCAGTACTTC,CASSLEGTGGQETQYF
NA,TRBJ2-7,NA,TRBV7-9,TGTGCCAGCAGCTGGACAACTAGCTACGAGCAGTACTTC,CASSWTTSYEQYF
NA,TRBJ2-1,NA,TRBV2,TGTGCCAGCAGTGACCCAGTGAGCTCCTACAATGAGCAGTTCTTC,CASSDPVSSYNEQFF
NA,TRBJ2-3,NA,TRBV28,TGTGCCAGCAGTACATCAGATACGCAGTATTTT,CASSTSDTQYF
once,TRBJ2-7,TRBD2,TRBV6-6,TGTGCCAGCAGTTACTCGAGTAGAGCTAGCGGGACCGACTTC,CASSYSSRASGTDF
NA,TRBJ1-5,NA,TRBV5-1,TGCGCCAGCAGCTTGTCCCTTGGAAATCAGCCCCAGCATTTT,CASSLSLGNQPQHF
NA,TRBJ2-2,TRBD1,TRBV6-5,TGTGCCAGCAGTCCGACAGGGAGGGAGCTGTTTTTT,CASSPTGRELFF
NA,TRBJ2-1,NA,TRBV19,TGTGCCAGTAGTCCCCAAACCGTCCCGACTTTCAATGAGCAGTTCTTC,CASSPQTVPTFNEQFF
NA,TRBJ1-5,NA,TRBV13,TGTGCCAGCAGCCCGGGTGGGGTGGGAAATCAGCCCCAGCATTTT,CASSPGGVGNQPQHF
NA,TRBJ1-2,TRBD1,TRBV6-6,TGTGCCAGCAGTTACCCGGGACAGGGTTATGTCTATGGCTACACCTTC,CASSYPGQGYVYGYTF
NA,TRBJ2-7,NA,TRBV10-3,TGTGCCATCAGTGGCCGCGTTCGGGTTGACGAGCAGTACTTC,CAISGRVRVDEQYF
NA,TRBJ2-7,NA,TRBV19,TGTGCCAGTAGTATTCTAGTAGGGGACTACGAGCAGTACTTC,CASSILVGDYEQYF
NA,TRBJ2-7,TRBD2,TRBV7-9,TGTGCCAGCAGCCAACAACAGCGGCGGGAGATCTACGAGCAGTACTTC,CASSQQQRREIYEQYF
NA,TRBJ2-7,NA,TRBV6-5,TGTGCCACGGGGAGCTCCTACGAGCAGTACTTC,CATGSSYEQYF
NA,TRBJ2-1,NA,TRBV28,TGTGCCAGCAGTTTATGGCGGGAGCAGTTCTTC,CASSLWREQFF
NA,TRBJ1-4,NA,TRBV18,TGTGCCAGCTCACCAGGACCAACTAATGAAAAACTGTTTTTT,CASSPGPTNEKLFF
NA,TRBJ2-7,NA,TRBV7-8,TGTGCCAGCAGCTTAGCGCCACTCTACCACGAGCAGTACTTC,CASSLAPLYHEQYF
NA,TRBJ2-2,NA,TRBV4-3,TGCGCCAGCAGCCAAGAGGAAGGAAGCCCCGGGGAGCTGTTTTTT,CASSQEEGSPGELFF
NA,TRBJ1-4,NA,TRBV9,TGTGCCAGCAGCGTAGGGCAGGCGCGGCAAACTAATGAAAAACTGTTTTTT,CASSVGQARQTNEKLFF
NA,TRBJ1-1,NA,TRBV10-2,TGCGCCGGCCGGGACACCGAAACGGCCACTGAAGCTTTCTTT,CAGRDTETATEAFF
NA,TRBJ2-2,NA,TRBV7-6,TGTGCCAGCAGCCACTGGACAGCCCGGGACTCCCGAGAAGAAGTAATAACCGGGGAGCTGTTTTTT,CASSHWTARDSREEVITGELFF
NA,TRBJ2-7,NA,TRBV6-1,TGTGCCAGCAGTGAGGGTCTGATGTGGGGAACCTACGAGCAGTACTTC,CASSEGLMWGTYEQYF
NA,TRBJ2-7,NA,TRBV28,TGTGCCAGCAGACCCCGTACAATTTCCTACGAGCAGTACTTC,CASRPRTISYEQYF
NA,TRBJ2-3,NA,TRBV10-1,TGCGCCAGCAGCCCTGGAGGGGGCCCAGATACGCAGTATTTT,CASSPGGGPDTQYF